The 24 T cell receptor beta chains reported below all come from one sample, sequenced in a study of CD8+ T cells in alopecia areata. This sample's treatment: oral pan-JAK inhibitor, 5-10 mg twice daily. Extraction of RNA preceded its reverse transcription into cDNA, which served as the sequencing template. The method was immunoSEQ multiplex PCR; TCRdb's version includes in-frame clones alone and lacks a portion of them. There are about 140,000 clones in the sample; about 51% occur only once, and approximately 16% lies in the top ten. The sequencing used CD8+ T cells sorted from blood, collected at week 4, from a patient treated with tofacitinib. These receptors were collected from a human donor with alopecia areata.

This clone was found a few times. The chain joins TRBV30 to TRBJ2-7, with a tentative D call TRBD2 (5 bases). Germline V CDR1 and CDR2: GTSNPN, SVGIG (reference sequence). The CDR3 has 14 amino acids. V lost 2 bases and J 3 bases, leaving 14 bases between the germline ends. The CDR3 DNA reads TGTGCCTGGAGTCATCCCGGGAATGTCTACGAGCAGTACTTC. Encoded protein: CAWSHPGNVYEQYF.

The CDR3 spells CASSLSGTAKNEQFF. The CDR3, as DNA: TGTGCCAGCAGCTTGTCCGGGACAGCGAAGAATGAGCAGTTCTTC. The chain is built from TRBV5-6 and TRBJ2-1; TRBD1 matches 7 bases. Germline V gene sequence: CDR1 SGHDT, CDR2 YYEEEE. The junction had 8 bases not matched to a gene; V was cut back by 1 base and J by 7 bases. This CDR3 is 15 amino acids long.

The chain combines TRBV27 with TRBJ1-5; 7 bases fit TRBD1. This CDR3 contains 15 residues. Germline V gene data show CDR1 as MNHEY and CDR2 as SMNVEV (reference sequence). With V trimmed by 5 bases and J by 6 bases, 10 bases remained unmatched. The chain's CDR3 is CASSQGGAAPQPQHF. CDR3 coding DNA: TGTGCCAGCAGTCAGGGGGGGGCGGCCCCTCAGCCCCAGCATTTT.

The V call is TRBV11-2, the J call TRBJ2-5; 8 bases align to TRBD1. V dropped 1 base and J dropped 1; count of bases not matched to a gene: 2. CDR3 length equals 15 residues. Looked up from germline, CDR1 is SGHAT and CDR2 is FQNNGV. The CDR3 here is CASSLGQGTQETQYF. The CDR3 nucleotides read TGTGCCAGCAGCTTAGGACAGGGGACCCAAGAGACCCAGTACTTC.

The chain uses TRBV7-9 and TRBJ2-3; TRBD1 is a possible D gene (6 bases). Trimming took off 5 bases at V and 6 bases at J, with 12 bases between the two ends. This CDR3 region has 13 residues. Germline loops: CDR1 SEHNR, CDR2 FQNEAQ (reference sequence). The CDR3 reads CASSPPDSDTQYF. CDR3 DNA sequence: TGTGCCAGCAGCCCACCGGACAGTGATACGCAGTATTTT.

The CDR3 sequence is CASTLGDLRGYTF. CDR3 nucleotides: TGTGCCAGCACCCTGGGCGACCTGAGGGGCTACACCTTC. This rearrangement joins TRBV7-9 to TRBJ1-2; no clear D. From germline, CDR1 is SEHNR and CDR2 FQNEAQ (reference sequence). Trimming left V 7 bases short and J 8 bases short, with 17 bases between. CDR3 length equals 13 residues.

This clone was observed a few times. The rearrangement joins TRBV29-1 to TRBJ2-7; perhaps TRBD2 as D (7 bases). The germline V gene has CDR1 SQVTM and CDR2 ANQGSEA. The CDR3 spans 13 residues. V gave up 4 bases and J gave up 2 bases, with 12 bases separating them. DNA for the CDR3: TGCAGCGTTGTCGGGGGGCCAGCCTACGAGCAGTACTTC. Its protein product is CSVVGGPAYEQYF.

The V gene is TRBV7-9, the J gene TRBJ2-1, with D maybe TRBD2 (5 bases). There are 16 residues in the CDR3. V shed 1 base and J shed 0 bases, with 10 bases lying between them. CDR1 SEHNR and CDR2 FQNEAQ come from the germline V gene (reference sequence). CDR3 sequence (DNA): TGTGCCAGCAGCTTAGTAGGAACTAGCTCCTACAATGAGCAGTTCTTC. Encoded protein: CASSLVGTSSYNEQFF.

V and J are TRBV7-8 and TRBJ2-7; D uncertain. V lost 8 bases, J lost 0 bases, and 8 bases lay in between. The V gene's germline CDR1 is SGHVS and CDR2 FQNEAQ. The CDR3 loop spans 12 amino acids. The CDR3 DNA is TGTGCCAGCGGGTTGAGCTCCTACGAGCAGTACTTC. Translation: CASGLSSYEQYF.

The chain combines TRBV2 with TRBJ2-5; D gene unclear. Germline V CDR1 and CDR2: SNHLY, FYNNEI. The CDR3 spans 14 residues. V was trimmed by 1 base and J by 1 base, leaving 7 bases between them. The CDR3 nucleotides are TGTGCCAGCAGTGAAGGTCCAGGCCAAGAGACCCAGTACTTC. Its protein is CASSEGPGQETQYF.

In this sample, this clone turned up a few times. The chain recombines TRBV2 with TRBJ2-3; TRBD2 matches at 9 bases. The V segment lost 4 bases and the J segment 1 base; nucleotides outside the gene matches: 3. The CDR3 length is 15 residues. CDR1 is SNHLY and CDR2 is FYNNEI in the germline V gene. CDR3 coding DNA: TGTGCCAGCAGTGTTCCTAGCGGGGGCACAGATACGCAGTATTTT. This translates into CASSVPSGGTDTQYF.

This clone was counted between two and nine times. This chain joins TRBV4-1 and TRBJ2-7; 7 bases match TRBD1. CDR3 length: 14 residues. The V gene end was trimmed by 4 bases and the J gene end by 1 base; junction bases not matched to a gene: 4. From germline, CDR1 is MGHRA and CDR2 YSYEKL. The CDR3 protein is CASSPTGVSYEQYF. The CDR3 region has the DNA TGCGCCAGCAGCCCTACAGGGGTTTCCTACGAGCAGTACTTC.

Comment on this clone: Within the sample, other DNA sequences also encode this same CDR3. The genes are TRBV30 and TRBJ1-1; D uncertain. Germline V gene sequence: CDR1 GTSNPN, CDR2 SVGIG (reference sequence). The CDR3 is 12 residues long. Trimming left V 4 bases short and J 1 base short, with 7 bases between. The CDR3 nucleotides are TGTGCCTGGACAGGAGGGAACACTGAAGCTTTCTTT. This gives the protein CAWTGGNTEAFF.

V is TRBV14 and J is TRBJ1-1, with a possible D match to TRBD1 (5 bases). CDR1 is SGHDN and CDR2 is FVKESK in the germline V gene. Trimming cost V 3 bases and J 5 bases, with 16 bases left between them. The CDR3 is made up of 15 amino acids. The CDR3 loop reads CASSQVTGVGTEAFF. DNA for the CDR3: TGTGCCAGCAGCCAGGTAACAGGAGTAGGGACTGAAGCTTTCTTT.

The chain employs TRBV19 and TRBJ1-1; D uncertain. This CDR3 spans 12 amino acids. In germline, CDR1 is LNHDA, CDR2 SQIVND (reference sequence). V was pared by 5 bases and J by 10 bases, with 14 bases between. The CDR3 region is CASSPWEGSAFF. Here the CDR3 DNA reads TGTGCCAGTAGTCCCTGGGAAGGATCAGCTTTCTTT.

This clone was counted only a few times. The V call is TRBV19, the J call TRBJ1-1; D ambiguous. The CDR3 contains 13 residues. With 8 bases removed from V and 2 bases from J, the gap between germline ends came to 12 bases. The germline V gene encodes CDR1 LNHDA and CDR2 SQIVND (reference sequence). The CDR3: CASAALSNTEAFF. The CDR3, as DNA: TGTGCCAGTGCAGCCTTATCTAACACTGAAGCTTTCTTT.

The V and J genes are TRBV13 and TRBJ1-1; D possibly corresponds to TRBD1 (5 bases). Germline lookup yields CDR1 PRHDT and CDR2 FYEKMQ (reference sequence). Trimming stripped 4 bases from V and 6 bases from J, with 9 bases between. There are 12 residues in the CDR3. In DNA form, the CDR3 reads TGTGCCAGCAGCTCCCAAGGGGCTGAAGCTTTCTTT. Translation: CASSSQGAEAFF.

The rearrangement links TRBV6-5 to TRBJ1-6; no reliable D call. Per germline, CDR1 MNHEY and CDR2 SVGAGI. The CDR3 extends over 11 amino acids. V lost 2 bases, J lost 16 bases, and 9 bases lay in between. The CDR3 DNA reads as TGTGCCAGCAGTTACGGAGCGGGACTCCACTTT. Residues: CASSYGAGLHF.

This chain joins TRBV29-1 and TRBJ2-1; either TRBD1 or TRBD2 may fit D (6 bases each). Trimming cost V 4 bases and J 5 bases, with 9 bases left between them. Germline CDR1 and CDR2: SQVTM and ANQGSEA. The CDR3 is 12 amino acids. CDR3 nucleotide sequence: TGCAGCGTTGGGAGGGGGGACAATGAGCAGTTCTTC. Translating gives CSVGRGDNEQFF.

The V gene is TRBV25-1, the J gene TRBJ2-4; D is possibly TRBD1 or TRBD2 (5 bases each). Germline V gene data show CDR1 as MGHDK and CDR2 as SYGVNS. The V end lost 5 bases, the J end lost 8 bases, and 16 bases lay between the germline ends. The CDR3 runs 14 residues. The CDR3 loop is CASSPRSGTDIQYF. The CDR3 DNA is TGTGCCAGCAGTCCACGCTCGGGGACGGACATTCAGTACTTC.

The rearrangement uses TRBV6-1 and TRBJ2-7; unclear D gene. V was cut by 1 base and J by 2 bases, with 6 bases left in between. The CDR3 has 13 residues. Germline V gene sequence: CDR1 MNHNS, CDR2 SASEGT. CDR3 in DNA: TGTGCCAGCAGTGAAGGAGGCCCCTACGAGCAGTACTTC. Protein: CASSEGGPYEQYF.

In nucleotides, the CDR3 is TGCGCCAGCAGCCGGCCCGGGGAAGTCTATGGCTACACCTTC. This encodes CASSRPGEVYGYTF. The chain carries TRBV4-1 and TRBJ1-2; D not resolved. Germline values: CDR1 MGHRA, CDR2 YSYEKL. Trimming shortened V by 4 bases and J by 4 bases, and 13 bases separated the two germline ends. The CDR3 runs to 14 residues.

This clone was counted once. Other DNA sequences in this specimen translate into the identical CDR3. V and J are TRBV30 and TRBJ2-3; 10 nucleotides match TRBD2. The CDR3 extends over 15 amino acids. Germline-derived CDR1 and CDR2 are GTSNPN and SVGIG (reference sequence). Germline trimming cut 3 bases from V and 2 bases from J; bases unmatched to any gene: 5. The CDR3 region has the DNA TGTGCCTGGAGCAGGACTAGCGGTTCCACAGATACGCAGTATTTT. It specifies CAWSRTSGSTDTQYF.

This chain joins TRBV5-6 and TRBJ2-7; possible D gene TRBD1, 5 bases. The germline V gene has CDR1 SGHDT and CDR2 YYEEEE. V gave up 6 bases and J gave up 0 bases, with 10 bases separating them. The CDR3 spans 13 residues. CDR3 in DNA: TGTGCCAGCAAAACAGGAAGCTCCTACGAGCAGTACTTC. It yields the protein CASKTGSSYEQYF.